The 32 T cell receptor beta chains below were found in one sample sequenced in a study of T cell responses to AZD1222 COVID-19 vaccine. Measured with immunoSEQ multiplex PCR; TCRdb has only the in-frame clones, and not every one. The sample records around 150,000 clones, about nine tenths being singletons. The source material was peripheral blood, sampled 28 days after the second AZD1222 dose. The origin of the receptors is an adult who received the AZD1222 COVID-19 vaccine.

This chain connects TRBV11-2 to TRBJ1-6, with 11 nucleotides matching TRBD1. With V trimmed by 4 bases and J by 14 bases, 10 bases remained unmatched. The CDR3 has 15 amino acids. CDR1 and CDR2 (germline): SGHAT, FQNNGV. The CDR3 DNA reads TGTGCCAGCAGCTGGGGAGGGACAGGGGGTTTGGCCCTCCACTTT. Encoded protein: CASSWGGTGGLALHF.

The sample holds one count of this clone. This chain links TRBV7-3 with TRBJ2-2; D not resolved. The V gene's germline CDR1 is SGHTA and CDR2 FQGTGA. Deletions cut 4 bases from V and 4 bases from J, with 13 bases between. The CDR3 runs 15 residues. CDR3 sequence: CASSSGPHATGELFF. The CDR3, as DNA: TGTGCCAGCAGCTCCGGGCCCCACGCCACCGGGGAGCTGTTTTTT.

A few counts support this clone. The chain combines TRBV9 with TRBJ2-1, with D maybe TRBD2 (6 bases). The V gene lost 1 base and the J gene lost 10 bases, with 12 bases spanning the gap. The CDR3 sequence is 13 residues long. Germline V gene sequence: CDR1 SGDLS, CDR2 YYNGEE. The CDR3 sequence: CASSVINGGEQFF. In DNA form, the CDR3 reads TGTGCCAGCAGCGTAATTAACGGGGGAGAGCAGTTCTTC.

This chain uses TRBV19 with TRBJ2-2; D not certain. CDR3 length: 13 residues. Trimming took off 3 bases at V and 5 bases at J, with 7 bases between the two ends. Germline CDR1 is LNHDA and CDR2 is SQIVND (reference sequence). This CDR3 is CASSIWATGELFF. In DNA, the CDR3 is TGTGCCAGTAGTATCTGGGCAACCGGGGAGCTGTTTTTT.

The chain has TRBV14 and TRBJ2-5; a possible D gene is TRBD2 (6 bases). Per the germline V gene, CDR1 is SGHDN and CDR2 is FVKESK. V lost 4 bases and J 2 bases, leaving 17 bases between the germline ends. This CDR3 is built from 16 residues. The CDR3 loop is CASSLHRGGAQETQYF. The CDR3 DNA sequence: TGTGCCAGCAGCCTCCATCGAGGAGGGGCTCAAGAGACCCAGTACTTC.

The chain joins TRBV3-1 (or the pseudogene TRBV3-2) to TRBJ1-1; D is unresolved. Germline V lookup: CDR1 LGHDT, CDR2 YNNKEL (reference sequence). The CDR3 is 13 amino acids. The V end lost 2 bases, the J end lost 6 bases, and 10 bases lay between the germline ends. CDR3 region: CASSQIGRAEAFF. The CDR3 region has the DNA TGTGCCAGCAGCCAAATAGGGAGAGCTGAAGCTTTCTTT.

This clone appeared once. The chain recombines TRBV6-2 or TRBV6-3 with TRBJ2-5, with 12 positions matching TRBD2. V lost 0 bases and J lost 5; bases outside the gene matches: 4. Germline V gene sequence: CDR1 MNHEY, CDR2 SVGEGT. The CDR3 contains 16 residues. The CDR3 loop is CASSYSLAGGRETQYF. CDR3 bases: TGTGCCAGCAGTTACTCCCTAGCGGGGGGGCGGGAGACCCAGTACTTC.

This chain links TRBV6-5 with TRBJ1-5, with TRBD1 as a possible D gene (5 bases). In germline, CDR1 is MNHEY, CDR2 SVGAGI. Trimming left V 4 bases short and J 3 bases short, with 13 bases between. The CDR3 is made up of 15 amino acids. Here the CDR3 reads CASSLGHGDNQPQHF. The CDR3 bases are TGTGCCAGCAGTTTGGGGCATGGGGACAATCAGCCCCAGCATTTT.

The CDR3: CASSRAGTGSYEQYF. The CDR3, as DNA: TGCGCCAGCAGCCGCGCCGGGACAGGTTCCTACGAGCAGTACTTC. The rearrangement links TRBV4-1 to TRBJ2-7; 8 nucleotides match TRBD1. This CDR3 spans 15 amino acids. The ends lost 4 bases at V and 1 base at J; junction bases unmatched: 6. CDR1 MGHRA and CDR2 YSYEKL come from the germline V gene.

This clone has just a few counts. The J gene is TRBJ2-6, the V gene TRBV7-8, with 8 nucleotides matching TRBD1. The CDR3 runs 19 residues. Germline CDR1 is SGHVS and CDR2 is FQNEAQ. The V and J ends lost 2 bases and 2 bases, in that order; junction bases with no gene match: 11. The CDR3 sequence: CASSLYRRGLNPGANVLTF. The DNA of the CDR3 is TGTGCCAGCAGCTTATATCGCAGGGGGCTAAATCCTGGGGCCAACGTCCTGACTTTC. Together with reference TRBV7-8 and TRBJ2-6, the CDR3 gives the full variable domain: GAGVSQSPRYKVAKRGQDVALRCDPISGHVSLFWYQQALGQGPEFLTYFQNEAQLDKSGLPSDRFFAERPEGSVSTLKIQRTQQEDSAVYLCASSLYRRGLNPGANVLTFGAGSRLTVL.

The chain joins TRBV6-5 to TRBJ1-1; D uncertain. Germline V CDR1 and CDR2: MNHEY, SVGAGI. This CDR3 is 15 amino acids long. V was clipped by 3 bases and J by 1 base, with 12 bases between them. The CDR3: CASSYEGASNTEAFF. CDR3 nucleotides: TGTGCCAGCAGTTATGAGGGTGCATCGAACACTGAAGCTTTCTTT.

This sequence joins TRBV11-3 and TRBJ2-2; D may match TRBD1 or TRBD2 (5 bases each). CDR1 is SGHNT and CDR2 is YENEEA in the germline V gene. The V and J ends lost 5 bases and 3 bases respectively, with 19 bases between them. The CDR3 runs 17 residues. CDR3 sequence (DNA): TGTGCCAGCAGCCAAACGATGGGGGTCTGGGACACCGGGGAGCTGTTTTTT. As protein: CASSQTMGVWDTGELFF.

The V and J genes are TRBV5-1 and TRBJ1-1; TRBD1 might be the D (5 bases). Germline assignment: CDR1 SGHRS and CDR2 YFSETQ. V was clipped by 2 bases and J by 3 bases, with 14 bases between them. The CDR3 is 15 amino acids. The CDR3 protein is CASSFLPRGDTEAFF. CDR3 bases: TGCGCCAGCAGCTTCCTTCCTCGGGGGGACACTGAAGCTTTCTTT. Supplemented by reference TRBV5-1 and TRBJ1-1, the full variable domain reads KAGVTQTPRYLIKTRGQQVTLSCSPISGHRSVSWYQQTPGQGLQFLFEYFSETQRNKGNFPGRFSGRQFSNSRSEMNVSTLELGDSALYLCASSFLPRGDTEAFFGQGTRLTVV.

This clone was seen a single time. The chain is built from TRBV19 and TRBJ2-2, with no clear D. Trimming shortened V by 2 bases and J by 7 bases, and 5 bases separated the two germline ends. The CDR3 consists of 12 residues. Germline V gene data show CDR1 as LNHDA and CDR2 as SQIVND (reference sequence). The CDR3, as DNA: TGTGCCAGTAGTATATCATACGGGGAGCTGTTTTTT. Translation: CASSISYGELFF.

The V call is TRBV19, the J call TRBJ2-2, with D possibly called TRBD1 or TRBD2 (5 bases each). Germline V gives CDR1 LNHDA, CDR2 SQIVND (reference sequence). The CDR3 sequence is 16 residues long. Between the trimmed V and J ends, which lost 7 bases and 0 bases, there was a span of 15 bases. CDR3 residues: CASNPRGRTNTGELFF. The CDR3 nucleotides read TGTGCCAGTAATCCCCGGGGACGTACGAACACCGGGGAGCTGTTTTTT.

The chain links TRBV4-2 to TRBJ1-4; 8 bases match TRBD1. The V and J ends lost 0 bases and 10 bases, in that order; junction bases with no gene match: 10. This CDR3 has 16 amino acids. Germline V lookup: CDR1 LGHNA, CDR2 YNFKEQ. DNA of the CDR3: TGTGCCAGCAGCCAAGATCTTCGACAGGGGAGTAGAAAACTGTTTTTT. It encodes CASSQDLRQGSRKLFF.

The chain recombines TRBV19 with TRBJ1-2; TRBD1 matches at 8 bases. Germline V gene lookup returns CDR1 LNHDA and CDR2 SQIVND (reference sequence). This CDR3 has 13 residues. Germline trimming cut 6 bases from V and 5 bases from J; bases unmatched to any gene: 5. The CDR3 spells CASSQDRVYGYTF. CDR3 bases: TGTGCCAGTAGCCAGGACAGGGTTTATGGCTACACCTTC.

V is TRBV12-5 and J is TRBJ2-3; 8 bases match TRBD1. The germline V gene has CDR1 LGHNT and CDR2 FRNRAP. This CDR3 has 14 amino acids. V was clipped by 5 bases and J by 6 bases; unmatched bases: 7. The CDR3 nucleotides read TGTGCTAGTGGTCAACTTGACAGGGGCGATACGCAGTATTTT. Translation gives CASGQLDRGDTQYF.

The chain employs TRBV10-2 and TRBJ1-1; D might be TRBD1 (6 bases). This CDR3 is 15 amino acids long. Trimming stripped 2 bases from V and 8 bases from J, with 18 bases between. In germline, CDR1 is WSHSY, CDR2 SAAADI. The CDR3 loop is CASSERGGRDKEAFF. The DNA of the CDR3 is TGCGCCAGCAGTGAGAGGGGGGGCAGGGATAAGGAAGCTTTCTTT.

The chain employs TRBV27 and TRBJ1-6, with TRBD1 as a possible D gene (6 bases). Trimming left V 6 bases short and J 5 bases short, with 8 bases between. Germline V gene data show CDR1 as MNHEY and CDR2 as SMNVEV (reference sequence). CDR3 length equals 13 residues. In nucleotides, the CDR3 is TGTGCCAGCAGGGACAGCCATAATTCACCCCTCCACTTT. The encoded protein is CASRDSHNSPLHF.

The chain uses TRBV7-9 and TRBJ2-2, with D maybe TRBD2 (5 bases). Germline CDR1 SEHNR, CDR2 FQNEAQ (reference sequence). V lost 2 bases and J 6 bases, leaving 13 bases between the germline ends. The CDR3 consists of 15 residues. CDR3 sequence reads: CASSLSQEVPGELFF. Here the CDR3 DNA reads TGTGCCAGCAGCTTAAGCCAGGAGGTTCCCGGGGAGCTGTTTTTT.

There are a few counts of this clone. The chain's CDR3 is CASSFYDSNQPQHF. The CDR3 bases are TGTGCCAGCAGCTTTTATGATAGCAATCAGCCCCAGCATTTT. The chain uses TRBV5-6 and TRBJ1-5; D is ambiguous. The length of the CDR3 is 14 residues. Germline V gene data show CDR1 as SGHDT and CDR2 as YYEEEE. With 2 bases removed from V and 0 bases from J, the gap between germline ends came to 6 bases.

The genes are TRBV7-8 and TRBJ2-2; D perhaps matches TRBD1 (5 bases). The CDR3 covers 14 residues. Germline V gene sequence: CDR1 SGHVS, CDR2 FQNEAQ. V was cut by 3 bases and J by 5 bases, with 10 bases left in between. The CDR3 sequence: CASSFKGWTGELFF. In DNA form, the CDR3 reads TGTGCCAGCAGCTTTAAGGGGTGGACCGGGGAGCTGTTTTTT.

This chain uses TRBV5-1 with TRBJ1-4; D might be TRBD1 (5 bases). With 0 bases removed from V and 7 bases from J, the gap between germline ends came to 10 bases. CDR3 length: 14 residues. Per germline, CDR1 SGHRS and CDR2 YFSETQ. DNA for the CDR3: TGCGCCAGCAGCTTGGAAAGGGGCTTTGAAAAACTGTTTTTT. It yields the protein CASSLERGFEKLFF.

The chain recombines TRBV11-2 with TRBJ1-2, with 11 bases aligning to TRBD1. In germline, CDR1 is SGHAT, CDR2 FQNNGV. This CDR3 is 15 amino acids long. With 5 bases clipped from V and 5 bases from J, the junction kept 7 bases outside the gene matches. CDR3 region: CASSPRTGGRYGYTF. The CDR3 region has the DNA TGTGCCAGCAGCCCTCGGACAGGGGGCAGATATGGCTACACCTTC.

V is TRBV2 and J is TRBJ2-1; no clear D. Germline loops: CDR1 SNHLY, CDR2 FYNNEI. There are 14 residues in the CDR3. V shed 2 bases and J shed 0 bases, with 5 bases lying between them. This CDR3 is CASSEYHSYNEQFF. Here the CDR3 DNA reads TGTGCCAGCAGTGAATACCACTCCTACAATGAGCAGTTCTTC.

The chain uses TRBV7-2 and TRBJ2-3; 8 bases are shared with TRBD2. With 1 base clipped from V and 6 bases from J, the junction kept 12 bases outside the gene matches. The CDR3 length is 17 residues. CDR1 and CDR2 (germline): SGHTA, FQGNSA. The CDR3 loop is CASSLVVPGGLGDTQYF. The CDR3 nucleotides are TGTGCCAGCAGCTTAGTGGTGCCGGGGGGGTTAGGGGATACGCAGTATTTT.

This chain joins TRBV4-3 and TRBJ1-1; D uncertain. The CDR3 loop spans 15 amino acids. CDR1 and CDR2 (germline): LGHNA, YSLEER. Trimming removed 0 bases at V and 1 base at J, with 9 bases between. In DNA form, the CDR3 reads TGCGCCAGCAGCCAAGATAGGGATTGGAACACTGAAGCTTTCTTT. It specifies CASSQDRDWNTEAFF.

This sequence joins TRBV11-3 and TRBJ2-1, with 11 bases that match TRBD2. The V segment lost 5 bases and the J segment 10 bases; nucleotides outside the gene matches: 4. The CDR3 extends over 13 amino acids. Germline CDR1 SGHNT, CDR2 YENEEA. This CDR3 is CASSVAGGREQFF. The DNA for the CDR3 is TGTGCCAGCAGCGTAGCGGGGGGGCGGGAGCAGTTCTTC.

The chain recombines TRBV5-1 with TRBJ1-4; 10 positions agree with TRBD1. CDR3 length equals 15 residues. Germline V gene sequence: CDR1 SGHRS, CDR2 YFSETQ. V lost 0 bases, J lost 8 bases, and 4 bases stayed unmatched. The chain's CDR3 is CASSLGGQGGEKLFF. The CDR3 DNA reads TGCGCCAGCAGCTTGGGTGGACAGGGGGGCGAAAAACTGTTTTTT.

The V and J genes are TRBV5-1 and TRBJ1-2; a weak D match, TRBD1 (6 bases). V lost 0 bases to trimming and J lost 4 bases, with 13 bases between them. Looked up from germline, CDR1 is SGHRS and CDR2 is YFSETQ. CDR3 length equals 15 residues. The CDR3 DNA is TGCGCCAGCAGCTTGGACGGCGGACAGCTCTATGGCTACACCTTC. This gives the protein CASSLDGGQLYGYTF.

This sequence joins TRBV5-1 and TRBJ2-3, with 9 bases matching TRBD2. The junction had 8 bases not matched to a gene; V was cut back by 5 bases and J by 4 bases. The CDR3 runs to 15 residues. Germline CDR1 is SGHRS and CDR2 is YFSETQ. The CDR3 coding sequence is TGCGCCAGCAGAAGTAGCGGGAGTCCCCCAGATACGCAGTATTTT. This translates into CASRSSGSPPDTQYF.